This T cell receptor (beta chain) was captured in a study of control samples from healthy donors and cancer patients. Clones were read by immunoSEQ multiplex PCR, and TCRdb kept only the in-frame ones, dropping some. The profile shows about 140,000 clones, roughly 92% of them singletons. CDR1 and CDR2 (germline): SGHTA, FQGNSA. This CDR3 spans 14 amino acids. V was pared by 5 bases and J by 1 base, with 11 bases between. The TCR was taken from a young man in good health. Specimen: blood. The V and J genes are TRBV7-2 and TRBJ1-1, with D hard to call. DNA for the CDR3: TGTGCCAGCAGCCCACCTTACGGGAACACTGAAGCTTTCTTT. This gives the protein CASSPPYGNTEAFF. Full variable domain (missing parts from reference TRBV7-2 and TRBJ1-1): GAGVSQSPSNKVTEKGKDVELRCDPISGHTALYWYRQSLGQGLEFLIYFQGNSAPDKSGLPSDRFSAERTGGSVSTLTIQRTQQEDSAVYLCASSPPYGNTEAFFGQGTRLTVV.